One and the same sample provided the 5 T cell receptor beta chains below, sequenced in a study of T cell responses to AZD1222 COVID-19 vaccine. Clones were read by immunoSEQ multiplex PCR, and TCRdb kept only the in-frame ones, dropping some. The data show approximately 150,000 clones, 92% seen once. The source was peripheral blood, collected 28 days after the second AZD1222 dose. The receptor set was obtained from an adult who received the AZD1222 COVID-19 vaccine.

This sequence joins TRBV3-1 (or the pseudogene TRBV3-2) and TRBJ1-5, with D maybe TRBD1 (6 bases). The germline gives CDR1 LGHDT, CDR2 YNNKEL (reference sequence). V lost 4 bases and J 4 bases, leaving 14 bases between the germline ends. The CDR3 runs to 15 residues. The CDR3, as DNA: TGTGCCAGCAGCCGCTCAACAGGGAATAATCAGCCCCAGCATTTT. This translates into CASSRSTGNNQPQHF.

The rearrangement links TRBV4-1 to TRBJ1-6; 8 bases are shared with TRBD1. The germline CDR1 and CDR2 sequences are MGHRA and YSYEKL. The J segment lost 7 bases and the V segment lost 4 bases, leaving 6 bases of the junction unmatched. There are 15 residues in the CDR3. This chain's CDR3 is CASSLMGQANSPLHF. CDR3 DNA sequence: TGCGCCAGCAGCCTGATGGGACAGGCAAATTCACCCCTCCACTTT.

The V gene is TRBV20-1, the J gene TRBJ1-3; 9 bases match TRBD1. The trim removed 3 bases at V and 4 bases at J, leaving 4 bases unmatched. The length of the CDR3 is 14 residues. Germline V gene sequence: CDR1 DFQATT, CDR2 SNEGSKA (reference sequence). The CDR3 protein is CSASHRGRGNTIYF. In nucleotides, the CDR3 is TGCAGTGCTAGTCACAGGGGGCGAGGAAACACCATATATTTT.

The chain employs TRBV15 and TRBJ1-4, with TRBD1 as a possible D gene (6 bases). Germline V gene data show CDR1 as LNHNV and CDR2 as YYDKDF (reference sequence). Trimming pared 3 bases from V and 15 bases from J, leaving 17 bases between. The CDR3 contains 13 residues. CDR3 amino acids: CATSSRDRLMVFF. CDR3 DNA sequence: TGTGCCACCAGCAGCCGTGACAGGTTAATGGTGTTTTTT.

This clone was seen only once. The chain uses TRBV5-4 and TRBJ2-2; D gene uncertain. The length of the CDR3 is 16 residues. V dropped 1 base and J dropped 0 bases, with 10 bases sitting between them. Per the germline V gene, CDR1 is SGHNT and CDR2 is YYREEE (reference sequence). The CDR3 loop reads CASSLLMAANTGELFF. In DNA form, the CDR3 reads TGTGCCAGCAGCTTGTTGATGGCCGCGAACACCGGGGAGCTGTTTTTT. The full variable domain, its missing parts supplied by reference TRBV5-4 and TRBJ2-2, is ETGVTQSPTHLIKTRGQQVTLRCSSQSGHNTVSWYQQALGQGPQFIFQYYREEENGRGNFPPRFSGLQFPNYSSELNVNALELDDSALYLCASSLLMAANTGELFFGEGSRLTVL.